This T cell receptor (beta chain) was profiled in a study of shared clonotypes between healthy human individuals. Broader study findings: Memory subsets had estimated richness that was generally smaller than that of naive subsets. Measured sharing among donors was expected to vary with sequencing depth.

TCRdb keeps only in-frame clones here, not all; method: immunoSEQ multiplex PCR. The sample lists 950,000 to 1,100,000 clones; 70% to 80% were seen once. CDR1 is MNHEY and CDR2 is SVGAGI in the germline V gene. This CDR3 is 12 amino acids long. V shed 0 bases and J shed 5 bases, with 4 bases lying between them. Concerning this clone: Its antigen remains unidentified.

Sequenced sample: memory CD4+ T cells sorted from blood. Noted subset: CD45RA-negative fraction. The V gene is TRBV6-5, the J gene TRBJ2-5, with unresolved D. This TCR came from a man in his late teens or twenties in good health. CDR3: CASSYSRETQYF. The CDR3 DNA reads TGTGCCAGCAGTTACTCGAGGGAGACCCAGTACTTC.